These 27 T cell receptor beta chains were sequenced from one sample in a study of T cells after yellow fever vaccination. Each CDR3 protein gets one entry after TCRdb re-called the 5' RACE reads with MiXCR. The sample lists more than 90,000 distinct CDR3 sequences, 5.5% to 8% occurring once. The material was CD4+ T cells sorted from PBMCs, obtained about 41 days after the first yellow fever vaccination. These receptors all stem from a young man who received the YFV17D yellow fever vaccine.

This clonotype occurred many times. The rearrangement joins TRBV12-3 or TRBV12-4 to TRBJ1-1; no clear D. The CDR3 extends over 11 amino acids. V was clipped by 6 bases and J by 6 bases, with 8 bases between them. This CDR3 reads CASSRSPEAFF. The CDR3, as DNA: TGTGCCAGCAGCCGGTCCCCTGAAGCTTTCTTT.

This clonotype was found many times. V is TRBV7-7 and J is TRBJ2-3, with 12 nucleotides matching TRBD1. The CDR3 is 15 amino acids. V was pared by 5 bases and J by 3 bases, with 3 bases of the junction left unmatched. From germline, CDR1 is SSHAT and CDR2 FNYEAQ (reference sequence). The CDR3, as DNA: TGTGCCAGCAGCACGGGACAGGGGGCTACAGATACGCAGTATTTT. Translation gives CASSTGQGATDTQYF.

This clonotype was found many times. The chain combines TRBV4-1 with TRBJ2-1; weak D call: TRBD1 (5 bases). Germline-derived CDR1 and CDR2 are MGHRA and YSYEKL. The V and J ends lost 1 base and 0 bases respectively, with 10 bases between them. The CDR3 consists of 16 residues. CDR3 sequence reads: CASSQVDIISYNEQFF. For the CDR3, the DNA is TGCGCCAGCAGCCAAGTGGACATTATCTCCTACAATGAGCAGTTCTTC.

This clonotype was recorded at least ten times. The V gene is TRBV7-2, the J gene TRBJ2-7; D ambiguous. Germline lookup yields CDR1 SGHTA and CDR2 FQGNSA. Trimming cost V 1 base and J 0 bases, with 7 bases left between them. CDR3 size: 14 residues. The CDR3 spells CASSLDRFSYEQYV. The CDR3 coding sequence is TGTGCCAGCAGCTTAGATAGATTCTCCTACGAGCAGTACGTC.

This clonotype was detected ten times or more. The chain has TRBV11-3 and TRBJ2-1; maybe TRBD2 (7 bases). The CDR3 is made up of 15 amino acids. In germline, CDR1 is SGHNT, CDR2 YENEEA. Trimming left V 5 bases short and J 4 bases short, with 15 bases between. CDR3: CASSLTAGAYNEQFF. The DNA for the CDR3 is TGTGCCAGCAGCCTAACGGCGGGGGCGTACAATGAGCAGTTCTTC.

This clonotype was counted ten times or more. V is TRBV5-1 and J is TRBJ2-2; D not certain. Germline V lookup: CDR1 SGHRS, CDR2 YFSETQ. Trimming removed 6 bases from V and 4 bases from J, with 16 bases in between. The CDR3 runs 15 residues. DNA for the CDR3: TGCGCCAGCATTAGGGTACCGGACCCCACCGGGGAGCTGTTTTTT. Its protein is CASIRVPDPTGELFF.

Many counts were recorded for this clonotype. The rearrangement links TRBV7-2 to TRBJ2-3; 8 nucleotides line up with TRBD1. Looked up from germline, CDR1 is SGHTA and CDR2 is FQGNSA. Unmatched junction bases numbered 8, after V lost 5 bases and J lost 4 bases. The CDR3 is 15 amino acids. The CDR3 loop reads CASSQSGGAPDTQYF. In DNA, the CDR3 is TGTGCCAGCAGCCAGTCAGGGGGCGCCCCAGATACGCAGTATTTT.

This clonotype was seen ten or more times. The chain combines TRBV15 with TRBJ1-1; 10 bases match TRBD1. Germline loops: CDR1 LNHNV, CDR2 YYDKDF (reference sequence). J lost 0 bases, V lost 1 base, and 2 bases had no gene match. The CDR3 runs to 16 residues. The CDR3: CATSRGQGAMNTEAFF. The CDR3 nucleotides read TGTGCCACCAGCAGAGGACAGGGGGCAATGAACACTGAAGCTTTCTTT.

This clonotype was counted at least ten times. V and J are TRBV5-1 and TRBJ1-1; D is uncertain. This CDR3 spans 15 amino acids. Germline V gene lookup returns CDR1 SGHRS and CDR2 YFSETQ. V lost 4 bases and J lost 3, with 16 bases in between. As DNA, the CDR3 is TGCGCCAGCAGCCTGATAGGGAGGGAGGACACTGAAGCTTTCTTT. Amino acid sequence: CASSLIGREDTEAFF.

Remarks on this clonotype: This may be a read error, as it is one base from a much larger clone. The rearrangement joins TRBV4-1 to TRBJ2-5; D possibly matches TRBD1 or TRBD2 (5 bases each). The length of the CDR3 is 14 residues. The germline V gene encodes CDR1 MGHRA and CDR2 YSYEKL. The ends were cut back, 1 base at V and 9 bases at J, with 15 bases in the middle. CDR3 amino acids: CASSQARGARSQYF. Here the CDR3 DNA reads TGCGCCAGCAGCCAAGCTCGAGGGGCCCGATCCCAGTACTTC.

The table lists this clonotype with a few counts. The rearrangement joins TRBV18 to TRBJ2-2, with D uncertain. The germline V gene has CDR1 KGHSH and CDR2 LQKENI. CDR3 size: 15 residues. Trimming removed 1 base from V and 3 bases from J, with 9 bases in between. The CDR3 loop reads CASSPQSVYTGELFF. In DNA form, the CDR3 reads TGTGCCAGCTCACCACAGTCAGTCTACACCGGGGAGCTGTTTTTT.

This clonotype was counted many times. The chain links TRBV4-3 to TRBJ2-4; D remains ambiguous. V shed 0 bases and J shed 4 bases, with 7 bases lying between them. The CDR3 covers 14 residues. Germline assignment: CDR1 LGHNA and CDR2 YSLEER. CDR3 region: CASSQDPRKNIQYF. The CDR3 DNA is TGCGCCAGCAGCCAAGACCCGCGAAAAAACATTCAGTACTTC.

The V and J genes are TRBV12-3 or TRBV12-4 and TRBJ2-6; no clear D gene. The CDR3 has 16 amino acids. The V and J ends lost 5 bases and 1 base respectively, with 12 bases between them. CDR3 sequence reads: CASSPLYGSGANVLTF. CDR3 nucleotides: TGTGCCAGCAGTCCCTTGTACGGGTCTGGGGCCAACGTCCTGACTTTC.

This clonotype was seen a handful of times. The V gene is TRBV18, the J gene TRBJ1-6; D is unclear. Trimming removed 3 bases from V and 6 bases from J, with 12 bases in between. Per germline, CDR1 KGHSH and CDR2 LQKENI. CDR3 length equals 15 residues. CDR3 protein: CASSPVAQTNSPLHF. The CDR3 DNA follows: TGTGCCAGCTCACCCGTAGCACAGACTAATTCACCCCTCCACTTT.

This rearrangement joins TRBV7-2 to TRBJ2-7; 9 nucleotides agree with TRBD1. The CDR3 has 16 residues. Germline CDR1 and CDR2: SGHTA and FQGNSA. V lost 5 bases, J lost 1 base, and 9 bases stayed unmatched. The CDR3 spells CASSRAGTGRSYEQYF. The CDR3 bases are TGTGCCAGCAGCCGCGCCGGGACAGGGCGATCCTACGAGCAGTACTTC.

This clonotype was counted ten times or more. This chain connects TRBV20-1 to TRBJ1-2; the D gene is possibly TRBD1 (5 bases). This CDR3 region has 11 residues. Trimming left V 7 bases short and J 8 bases short, with 14 bases between. Germline assignment: CDR1 DFQATT and CDR2 SNEGSKA (reference sequence). CDR3 DNA sequence: TGCAGTGTATCCAGGGACGAGGGCTACACCTTC. This encodes CSVSRDEGYTF.

This clonotype showed up many times. The chain is built from TRBV20-1 and TRBJ2-1; D call uncertain. There are 15 residues in the CDR3. Germline loops: CDR1 DFQATT, CDR2 SNEGSKA (reference sequence). V was trimmed by 3 bases and J by 0 bases, leaving 12 bases between them. For the CDR3, the DNA is TGCAGTGCTAGGAGTAGGTTGCGCTCCTACAATGAGCAGTTCTTC. Its translation is CSARSRLRSYNEQFF.

The chain has TRBV11-2 and TRBJ1-6; no clear D. This CDR3 is built from 14 residues. CDR1 SGHAT and CDR2 FQNNGV come from the germline V gene. Trimming left V 0 bases short and J 7 bases short, with 7 bases between. The CDR3 sequence: CASSLEIPNSPLHF. Here the CDR3 DNA reads TGTGCCAGCAGCTTAGAAATACCGAATTCACCCCTCCACTTT.

This clonotype was recorded many times. This chain joins TRBV18 and TRBJ2-2; a possible D gene is TRBD1 (5 bases). This CDR3 region has 15 residues. Germline CDR1 reads KGHSH; CDR2 reads LQKENI. Trimming pared 0 bases from V and 5 bases from J, leaving 10 bases between. CDR3 nucleotides: TGTGCCAGCTCACCACCGAACAGGAGTACCGGGGAGCTGTTTTTT. This encodes CASSPPNRSTGELFF. The whole variable domain, filled in from reference TRBV18 and TRBJ2-2, reads NAGVMQNPRHLVRRRGQEARLRCSPMKGHSHVYWYRQLPEEGLKFMVYLQKENIIDESGMPKERFSAEFPKEGPSILRIQQVVRGDSAAYFCASSPPNRSTGELFFGEGSRLTVL.

This clonotype was seen many times. This rearrangement joins TRBV5-1 to TRBJ1-1; D ambiguous. This CDR3 has 15 residues. Germline V CDR1 and CDR2: SGHRS, YFSETQ. V was cut by 4 bases and J by 5 bases, with 18 bases left in between. For the CDR3, the DNA is TGCGCCAGCAGCCCGGGGTCCCATGAATGGACTGAAGCTTTCTTT. As protein: CASSPGSHEWTEAFF. Complete variable domain (other parts from reference TRBV5-1 and TRBJ1-1): KAGVTQTPRYLIKTRGQQVTLSCSPISGHRSVSWYQQTPGQGLQFLFEYFSETQRNKGNFPGRFSGRQFSNSRSEMNVSTLELGDSALYLCASSPGSHEWTEAFFGQGTRLTVV.

This clonotype was picked up many times. The genes are TRBV6-5 and TRBJ1-4, with D tentatively TRBD1 (5 bases). Trimming pared 3 bases from V and 5 bases from J, leaving 13 bases between. The length of the CDR3 is 15 residues. Germline V gene sequence: CDR1 MNHEY, CDR2 SVGAGI. The CDR3 DNA is TGTGCCAGCAGTTATTCCGGGACGGGGAATGAAAAACTGTTTTTT. This gives the protein CASSYSGTGNEKLFF.

V usage is TRBV5-6 and J usage is TRBJ1-1, with TRBD1 matching 7 bases. With V trimmed by 4 bases and J by 5 bases, 14 bases remained unmatched. The CDR3 runs 16 residues. Germline values: CDR1 SGHDT, CDR2 YYEEEE. The CDR3 DNA follows: TGTGCCAGCAGCCACCTAGGTGGAGGGGGCAGGACTGAAGCTTTCTTT. Translation: CASSHLGGGGRTEAFF.

Concerning this clonotype: This may arise from a read error, as a much more abundant clone is one base away. V usage is TRBV5-5 and J usage is TRBJ2-5; TRBD2 might be the D (5 bases). CDR1 SGHKS and CDR2 YYEKEE come from the germline V gene (reference sequence). The CDR3 covers 13 residues. V lost 6 bases to trimming and J lost 8 bases, with 17 bases between them. CDR3 nucleotide sequence: TGTGCCAGCACCGGTAGCGACTCCTACACCCAGTACTTC. Protein product: CASTGSDSYTQYF.

There are many counts of this clonotype. The chain's CDR3 is CASSQDQVDYEQYF. The CDR3 nucleotides are TGTGCCAGCAGCCAAGACCAGGTGGACTACGAGCAGTACTTC. The rearrangement links TRBV4-2 to TRBJ2-7, with D unclear. The CDR3 loop spans 14 amino acids. Germline V gives CDR1 LGHNA, CDR2 YNFKEQ. The V gene lost 0 bases and the J gene lost 3 bases, with 9 bases spanning the gap.

This clonotype was counted at least ten times. The CDR3 loop is CASLPGRDYNEQFF. CDR3 DNA: TGTGCCAGCCTACCGGGGAGGGACTACAATGAGCAGTTCTTC. The chain combines TRBV7-2 with TRBJ2-1; 7 bases map to TRBD2. Unmatched junction bases numbered 7, after V lost 8 bases and J lost 3 bases. The germline CDR1 and CDR2 sequences are SGHTA and FQGNSA. The CDR3 covers 14 residues.

This clonotype appeared a few times. The chain is built from TRBV7-3 and TRBJ1-2, with a tentative D call TRBD1 (5 bases). The CDR3 is made up of 15 amino acids. Per the germline V gene, CDR1 is SGHTA and CDR2 is FQGTGA. V lost 3 bases to trimming and J lost 4 bases, with 15 bases between them. CDR3 bases: TGTGCCAGCAGCTTCTTTGGGAGGGGACCCTATGGCTACACCTTC. Its protein product is CASSFFGRGPYGYTF.

The table lists this clonotype with a few counts. The chain carries TRBV7-2 and TRBJ2-7; 8 bases align to TRBD1. The length of the CDR3 is 13 residues. Germline V gives CDR1 SGHTA, CDR2 FQGNSA. V gave up 5 bases and J gave up 6 bases; unmatched junction bases: 6. CDR3 nucleotides: TGTGCCAGCAGCCTAGGACAGGGATTCGAGCAGTACGTC. The encoded protein is CASSLGQGFEQYV.